This T cell receptor beta chain was obtained from a study of CD8 T cells in Susac syndrome (dated by TCRdb to between 2018 and 2021). Some background on the complete study: Repertoire sequencing was used to test whether CD8+ T cell activation and differentiation in Susac syndrome was antigen driven. The clonality of the CD8+ T cell repertoire was compared across approximately 11 healthy donors, roughly 14 Susac syndrome patients and under 18 multiple sclerosis patients. Study-level results and caveats: The number of individuals in the TCR sequencing and HLA analysis was recognized as being relatively small.

As concerns this clonotype: Its antigen is still unknown. Base-call qualities are not available, and no considerably larger clone is one nucleotide away.

Peripheral blood CD8+ and CD4+ T cells from healthy donors, Susac syndrome patients and multiple sclerosis patients were profiled by high-throughput TCR beta sequencing. The multiple sclerosis controls were treatment-naive patients who had stable or active relapsing-remitting disease and met the revised McDonald criteria. CD8+ TEMRA cells were enriched by FACS, while bulk CD8+ and CD4+ T cells were purified by magnetic negative isolation. Blood was drawn into EDTA tubes, processed within 24 hours, and PBMCs were isolated by density gradient centrifugation. PBMCs destined for TCR sequencing were cryopreserved in liquid nitrogen and later thawed in a 37 °C water bath. Purity of sorted or isolated CD4+, CD8+ and CD8+ TEMRA cells was at least 90%. CDR1 and CDR2 (DFQATT, SNEGSKA) derive from the germline V gene (reference sequence). Between the V and J ends, shortened by 5 bases and 2 bases respectively, the junction contains 19 bases. From cysteine to phenylalanine, the CDR3 is 16 amino acids long. The CDR3 DNA has 48 bases and is translated from base 1.

RNA was extracted with the RNeasy kit and roughly 0.45 to 1 ug was reverse transcribed using random hexamers. The immunoSEQ multiplex PCR assay, which covers 54 Vbeta and 13 Jbeta segments, was used to amplify TCR beta CDR3 regions. PCR amplification bias was corrected using a synthetic template baseline for primer optimization and computational correction. In the authors' own workflow: Only productive sequences were kept, with reads annotated to V, D and J genes according to IMGT and analyzed in immunoSEQ Analyzer. Clonality was computed as one minus Shannon entropy normalized by log2 of the number of productive unique sequences. For each patient and control, public and private clones were evaluated among the 100 most prevalent clones. A clone was defined as Susac-specific if it was absent from the healthy and MS cohorts, from some 1,100 published viral clones and from other ImmuneACCESS disease sequences. TCRdb reanalyzed the raw reads on its own, using fastp at Q25 for trimming and MiXCR for clone calling, and kept in-frame beta chains. When rows share a CDR3 protein, they turn into one entry using the most common DNA and genes. The V and J calls and clone size come from TCRdb's table, not from the authors' own analysis. This sample comprises under 200,000 distinct CDR3 sequences, 85% to 95% of them detected only once. The ten largest clones represent around 0.15% of the sample.

The sample was CD8+ T cells from PBMCs. The chain uses TRBV20-1 and TRBJ2-1, with TRBD2 perhaps the D gene, on 5 matching bases. This clonotype originated in a human donor with multiple sclerosis. Read as DNA, the sequence is TGCAGTGCTCAAGAGGAGGACCTCGCTACCTACAATGAGCAGTTCTTC. Its translation is CSAQEEDLATYNEQFF.